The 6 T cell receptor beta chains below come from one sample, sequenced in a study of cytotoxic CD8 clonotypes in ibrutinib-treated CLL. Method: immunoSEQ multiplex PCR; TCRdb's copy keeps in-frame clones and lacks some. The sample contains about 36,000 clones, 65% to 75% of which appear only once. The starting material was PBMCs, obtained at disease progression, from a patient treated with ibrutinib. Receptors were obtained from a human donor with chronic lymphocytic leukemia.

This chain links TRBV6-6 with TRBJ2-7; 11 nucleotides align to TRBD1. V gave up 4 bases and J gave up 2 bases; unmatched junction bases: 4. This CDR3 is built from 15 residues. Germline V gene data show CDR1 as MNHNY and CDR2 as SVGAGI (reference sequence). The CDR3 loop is CASSSPGQGAYEQYF. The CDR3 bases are TGTGCCAGCAGTTCCCCGGGACAGGGGGCCTACGAGCAGTACTTC.

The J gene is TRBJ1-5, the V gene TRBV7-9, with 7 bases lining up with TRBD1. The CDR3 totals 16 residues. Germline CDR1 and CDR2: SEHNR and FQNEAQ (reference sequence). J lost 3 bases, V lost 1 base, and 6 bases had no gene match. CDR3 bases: TGTGCCAGCAGCTTAGATGCAGGGGGGTTCAATCAGCCCCAGCATTTT. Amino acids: CASSLDAGGFNQPQHF.

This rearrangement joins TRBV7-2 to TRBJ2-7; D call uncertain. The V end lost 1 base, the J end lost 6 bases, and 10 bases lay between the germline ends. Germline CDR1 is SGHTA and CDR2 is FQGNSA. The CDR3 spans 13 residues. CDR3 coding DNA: TGTGCCAGCAGCTTAGTGGTACAGACCGAGCAGTACTTC. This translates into CASSLVVQTEQYF.

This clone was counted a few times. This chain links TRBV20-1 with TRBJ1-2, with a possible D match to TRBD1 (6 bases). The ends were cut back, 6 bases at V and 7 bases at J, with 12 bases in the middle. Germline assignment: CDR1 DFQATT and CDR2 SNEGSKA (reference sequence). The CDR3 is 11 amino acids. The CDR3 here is CSAITGSGYTF. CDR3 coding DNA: TGCAGTGCCATTACAGGGTCTGGCTACACCTTC.

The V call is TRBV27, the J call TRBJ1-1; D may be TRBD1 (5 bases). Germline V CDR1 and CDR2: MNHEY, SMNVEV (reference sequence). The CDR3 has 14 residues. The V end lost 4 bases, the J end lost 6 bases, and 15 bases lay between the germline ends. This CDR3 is CASSSTGPRPEAFF. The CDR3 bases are TGTGCCAGCAGTTCTACAGGTCCGCGGCCTGAAGCTTTCTTT.

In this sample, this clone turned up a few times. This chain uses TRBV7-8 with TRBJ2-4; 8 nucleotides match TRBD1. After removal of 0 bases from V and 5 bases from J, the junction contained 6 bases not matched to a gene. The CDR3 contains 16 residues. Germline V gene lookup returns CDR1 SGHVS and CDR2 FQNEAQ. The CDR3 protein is CASSLAATGVQNIQYF. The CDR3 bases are TGTGCCAGCAGCTTAGCCGCGACAGGGGTCCAAAACATTCAGTACTTC. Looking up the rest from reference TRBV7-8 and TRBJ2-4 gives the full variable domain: GAGVSQSPRYKVAKRGQDVALRCDPISGHVSLFWYQQALGQGPEFLTYFQNEAQLDKSGLPSDRFFAERPEGSVSTLKIQRTQQEDSAVYLCASSLAATGVQNIQYFGAGTRLSVL.